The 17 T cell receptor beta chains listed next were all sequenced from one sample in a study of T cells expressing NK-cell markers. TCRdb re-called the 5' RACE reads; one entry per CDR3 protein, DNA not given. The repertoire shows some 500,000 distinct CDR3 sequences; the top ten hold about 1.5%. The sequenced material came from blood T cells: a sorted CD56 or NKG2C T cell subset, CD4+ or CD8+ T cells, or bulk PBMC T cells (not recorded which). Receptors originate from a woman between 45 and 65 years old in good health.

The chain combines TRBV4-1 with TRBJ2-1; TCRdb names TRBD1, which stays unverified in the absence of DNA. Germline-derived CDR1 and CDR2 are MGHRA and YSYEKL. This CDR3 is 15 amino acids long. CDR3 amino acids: CASSSAPWGGNEQFF.

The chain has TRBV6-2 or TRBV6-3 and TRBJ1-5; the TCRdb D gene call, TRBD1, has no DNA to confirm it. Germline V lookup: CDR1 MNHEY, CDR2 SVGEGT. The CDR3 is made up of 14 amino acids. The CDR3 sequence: CASRPITGGQPQHF.

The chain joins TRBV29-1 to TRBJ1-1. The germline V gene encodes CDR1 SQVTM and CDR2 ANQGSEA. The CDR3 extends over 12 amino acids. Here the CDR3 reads CSVIQGLPEAFF.

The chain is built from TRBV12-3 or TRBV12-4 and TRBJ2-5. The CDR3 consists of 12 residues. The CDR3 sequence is CASRKKRETQYF.

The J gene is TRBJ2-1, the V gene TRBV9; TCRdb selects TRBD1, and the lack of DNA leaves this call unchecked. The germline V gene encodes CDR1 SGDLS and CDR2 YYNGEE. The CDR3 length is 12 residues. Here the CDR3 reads CASSPRINEQFF.

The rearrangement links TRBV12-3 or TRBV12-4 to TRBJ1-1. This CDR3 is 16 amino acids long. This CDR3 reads CASSPTGASRGTEAFF.

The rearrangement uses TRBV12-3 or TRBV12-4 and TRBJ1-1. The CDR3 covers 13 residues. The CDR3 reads CASSLIVNTEAFF.

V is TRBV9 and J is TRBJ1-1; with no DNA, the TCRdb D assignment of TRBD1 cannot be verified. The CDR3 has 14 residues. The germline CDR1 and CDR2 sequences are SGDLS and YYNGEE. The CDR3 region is CASSGLGARTEAFF.

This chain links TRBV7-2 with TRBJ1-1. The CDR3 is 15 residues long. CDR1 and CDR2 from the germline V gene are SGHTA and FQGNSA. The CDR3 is CASSLDSRGYTEAFF.

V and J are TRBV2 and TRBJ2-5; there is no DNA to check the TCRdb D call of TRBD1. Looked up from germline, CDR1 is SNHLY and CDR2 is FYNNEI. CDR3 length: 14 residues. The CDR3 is CASKPGRYQETQYF.

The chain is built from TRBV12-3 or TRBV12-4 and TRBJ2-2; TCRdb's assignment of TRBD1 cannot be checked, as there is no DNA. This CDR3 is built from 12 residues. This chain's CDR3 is CASEEGPGELFF.

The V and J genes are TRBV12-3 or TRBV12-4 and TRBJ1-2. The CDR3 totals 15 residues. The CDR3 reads CASSYVGGPRHDGTF.

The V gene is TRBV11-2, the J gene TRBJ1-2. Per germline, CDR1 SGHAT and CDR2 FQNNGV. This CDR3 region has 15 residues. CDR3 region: CASSLDLIRGNGYTF.

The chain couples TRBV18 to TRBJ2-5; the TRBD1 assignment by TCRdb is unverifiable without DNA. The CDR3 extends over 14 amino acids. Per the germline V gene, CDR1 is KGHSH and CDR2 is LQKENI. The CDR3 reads CASAGTSRVETQYF.

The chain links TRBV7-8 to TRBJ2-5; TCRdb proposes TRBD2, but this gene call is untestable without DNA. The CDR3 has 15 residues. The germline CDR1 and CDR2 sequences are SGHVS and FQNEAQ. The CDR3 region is CASRRLAGRQETQYF.

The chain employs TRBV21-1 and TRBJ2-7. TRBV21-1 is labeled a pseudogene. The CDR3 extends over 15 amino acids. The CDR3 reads CASSPHRGCTYEQYF.

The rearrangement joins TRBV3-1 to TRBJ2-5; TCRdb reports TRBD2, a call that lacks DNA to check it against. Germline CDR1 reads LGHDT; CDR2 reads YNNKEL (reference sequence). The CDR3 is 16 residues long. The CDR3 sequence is CASSQPGAGGGETQYF.